Below, 16 T cell receptor beta chains from the same sample are listed, as sequenced in a study of shared clonotypes between healthy human individuals. Only CD45RO-negative cells positively selected for CCR7 counted as naive CD8 cells, so terminally differentiated effector memory CD45RA+ cells were excluded. Profiled with immunoSEQ multiplex PCR; TCRdb holds only in-frame clones, not every one. The profile shows under 2,000,000 clones, over 85% of them singletons. The specimen was naive CD8+ T cells sorted from blood. The source of these receptors is a man younger than 35 in good health.

The rearrangement links TRBV6-5 to TRBJ2-3; D is possibly TRBD2 (6 bases). CDR3 length equals 14 residues. The ends were cut back, 8 bases at V and 4 bases at J, with 16 bases in the middle. Germline CDR1 MNHEY, CDR2 SVGAGI. The CDR3 is CASRPTGEADTQYF. In DNA form, the CDR3 reads TGTGCCAGCCGTCCAACGGGAGAGGCAGATACGCAGTATTTT.

V gene TRBV6-5 combines with J gene TRBJ2-5; D may correspond to TRBD1 or TRBD2 (5 bases each). Germline CDR1 MNHEY, CDR2 SVGAGI. V was shortened by 4 bases and J by 1 base, with 13 bases between the two germline ends. The CDR3 has 15 residues. CDR3 DNA: TGTGCCAGCAGTTTGCTGGGTGGGACCCAAGAGACCCAGTACTTC. Protein product: CASSLLGGTQETQYF.

The chain employs TRBV2 and TRBJ2-3; D possibly corresponds to TRBD2 (5 bases). Trimming pared 7 bases from V and 0 bases from J, leaving 14 bases between. The germline CDR1 and CDR2 sequences are SNHLY and FYNNEI. This CDR3 is 15 amino acids long. CDR3 sequence (DNA): TGTGCCAGCACCATGGGAAGGACTAGCACAGATACGCAGTATTTT. It is translated as CASTMGRTSTDTQYF.

The gene calls are TRBV2 and TRBJ2-5, with D maybe TRBD1 (6 bases). Per germline, CDR1 SNHLY and CDR2 FYNNEI. The CDR3 has 16 residues. V dropped 1 base and J dropped 2 bases, with 14 bases sitting between them. The CDR3 sequence: CASSEGPTGVQETQYF. The CDR3 DNA follows: TGTGCCAGCAGTGAAGGCCCGACAGGAGTTCAAGAGACCCAGTACTTC.

CDR3 amino acids: CASSQVAVSGNTIYF. The CDR3 DNA is TGCGCCAGCAGCCAAGTGGCCGTCTCTGGAAACACCATATATTTT. This chain connects TRBV4-1 to TRBJ1-3; D unclear. The CDR3 runs 15 residues. Germline V gene lookup returns CDR1 MGHRA and CDR2 YSYEKL. Trimming removed 1 base at V and 0 bases at J, with 7 bases between.

This chain joins TRBV5-6 and TRBJ2-1; D is uncertain. Looked up from germline, CDR1 is SGHDT and CDR2 is YYEEEE. This CDR3 has 14 residues. Trimming cost V 0 bases and J 7 bases, with 11 bases left between them. The CDR3 region is CASSLGVALNEQFF. The CDR3 DNA reads as TGTGCCAGCAGCTTGGGGGTCGCTCTTAATGAGCAGTTCTTC.

The rearrangement joins TRBV2 to TRBJ1-2; perhaps TRBD1 as D (6 bases). Trimming cost V 10 bases and J 3 bases, with 27 bases left between them. Germline V gives CDR1 SNHLY, CDR2 FYNNEI. The CDR3 has 17 amino acids. The chain's CDR3 is CATIRMDSLGLDYGYTF. CDR3 DNA: TGTGCCACCATCCGTATGGACAGTCTGGGCCTCGACTATGGCTACACCTTC.

With respect to this clone: Other DNA sequences in the same sample also yield this CDR3. The CDR3 is CASSLGLQGTYEQYF. In DNA, the CDR3 is TGTGCCAGCAGCTTAGGTCTACAGGGGACCTACGAGCAGTACTTC. The chain is built from TRBV7-9 and TRBJ2-7; 7 nucleotides agree with TRBD1. V lost 1 base to trimming and J lost 2 bases; unmatched junction nucleotides: 5. CDR1 and CDR2 from the germline V gene are SEHNR and FQNEAQ (reference sequence). This CDR3 is 15 amino acids long.

This clone has just one count. This chain uses TRBV4-1 with TRBJ2-7; 15 bases line up with TRBD2. With V trimmed by 2 bases and J by 1 base, 6 bases remained unmatched. This CDR3 region has 18 residues. The germline V gene encodes CDR1 MGHRA and CDR2 YSYEKL. The CDR3 nucleotides are TGCGCCAGCAGCCAACTGGGACTAGCGGGGGGCCTATCCTACGAGCAGTACTTC. Translating gives CASSQLGLAGGLSYEQYF.

About this clone: A much larger clonotype is one base distant, so this may be a read error. The CDR3 here is CASSFGETEAFF. The CDR3, as DNA: TGTGCCAGCAGCTTCGGGGAAACTGAAGCTTTCTTT. V and J are TRBV5-6 and TRBJ1-1; D ambiguous. The germline V gene encodes CDR1 SGHDT and CDR2 YYEEEE. This CDR3 contains 12 residues. Trimming left V 2 bases short and J 5 bases short, with 7 bases between.

V gene TRBV10-3 combines with J gene TRBJ1-2; 12 nucleotides line up with TRBD1. CDR3 size: 21 residues. V shed 0 bases, J shed 2 bases, and the junction held 16 bases outside the gene matches. Per the germline V gene, CDR1 is ENHRY and CDR2 is SYGVKD. The CDR3 protein is CAISESTLGDRGQGVNYGYTF. The CDR3 nucleotides are TGTGCCATCAGTGAGTCGACTCTAGGGGACAGGGGGCAGGGTGTGAACTATGGCTACACCTTC.

The chain combines TRBV6-4 with TRBJ2-7; 11 bases match TRBD2. Looked up from germline, CDR1 is MRHNA and CDR2 is SNTAGT. Trimming at V came to 5 bases and at J to 6 bases, leaving 6 bases not matched to a gene. This CDR3 comprises 14 residues. The CDR3 protein is CASSRLAGSGEQYF. CDR3 in DNA: TGTGCCAGCAGTCGACTAGCGGGATCTGGCGAGCAGTACTTC.

The V gene is TRBV2, the J gene TRBJ1-4; no firm D call. Germline V gene data show CDR1 as SNHLY and CDR2 as FYNNEI. Trimming removed 9 bases from V and 8 bases from J, with 10 bases in between. CDR3 length equals 11 residues. CDR3 loop: CARGPQEKLFF. CDR3 sequence (DNA): TGTGCCAGAGGCCCTCAGGAAAAACTGTTTTTT.

The chain has TRBV5-6 and TRBJ2-5; D not resolved. The DNA end is a closer match to TRBJ2-7, so the J assignment may be wrong. In germline, CDR1 is SGHDT, CDR2 YYEEEE. This CDR3 spans 14 amino acids. The CDR3 here is CASSLDGLTYEQYF. In nucleotides, the CDR3 is TGTGCCAGCAGCTTGGACGGGCTCACCTACGAGCAGTACTTC.

This chain uses TRBV5-6 with TRBJ2-5; 11 positions agree with TRBD2. J was trimmed by 1 base and V by 2 bases; bases with no gene match: 7. The CDR3 contains 17 residues. Germline lookup yields CDR1 SGHDT and CDR2 YYEEEE. The CDR3 DNA sequence: TGTGCCAGCAGCTTACTGACTAGCGGGGTAATCCAAGAGACCCAGTACTTC. Protein product: CASSLLTSGVIQETQYF.

V gene TRBV7-6 combines with J gene TRBJ1-1; D perhaps matches TRBD1 (5 bases). CDR3 length: 16 amino acids. V was trimmed by 2 bases and J by 1 base, leaving 14 bases between them. Germline-derived CDR1 and CDR2 are SGHVS and FNYEAQ. DNA for the CDR3: TGTGCCAGCAGCTTATCCGGCCAGGGCGGGAACACTGAAGCTTTCTTT. Its protein is CASSLSGQGGNTEAFF.